The 4 T cell receptor beta chains presented below share a single source sample, sequenced in a study of T cells in Graves' hyperthyroidism and ophthalmopathy. The source material, RNA transcripts, was used to amplify TCR beta CDR3 regions. First-round RT-PCR with HTBI primers amplified the TCR CDR3 region. TCRdb ran MiXCR on the multiplex PCR reads and lists one entry per CDR3 protein. The data show about 200,000 distinct CDR3 sequences, less than 20% seen once. Sequences were obtained from blood. The source of these receptors is a woman aged 45-65 years with Graves' hyperthyroidism.

There are a few counts of this clonotype. Sequence at one end of the junction differs from germline and may be a read error. V and J are TRBV20-1 and TRBJ2-3; D is tentatively TRBD1 or TRBD2 (6 bases each). Per germline, CDR1 DFQATT and CDR2 SNEGSKA (reference sequence). The CDR3 totals 13 residues. The CDR3 reads CGASAGEADTQYF. The CDR3 nucleotides are TGCGGTGCTAGCGCAGGGGAAGCAGATACGCAGTATTTT.

This clonotype was detected ten times or more. A single base separates this from a much larger clone, so it may be a read error. This chain connects TRBV7-2 to TRBJ2-5; 8 bases are a match to TRBD1. The CDR3 is 20 residues long. Germline CDR1 is SGHTA and CDR2 is FQGNSA. Trimming took 3 bases from V and 5 from J; bases not matched to a gene: 23. The CDR3 DNA reads TGTGCCAGCAGCTTGACCACAAGCCGGGACAGGAGGCGGACCTGGGAGACCCAGTACTTC. This translates into CASSLTTSRDRRRTWETQYF. Full variable domain (remainder filled in from reference TRBV7-2 and TRBJ2-5): GAGVSQSPSNKVTEKGKDVELRCDPISGHTALYWYRQSLGQGLEFLIYFQGNSAPDKSGLPSDRFSAERTGGSVSTLTIQRTQQEDSAVYLCASSLTTSRDRRRTWETQYFGPGTRLLVL.

This clonotype was detected ten times or more. The chain has TRBV6-1 and TRBJ2-7, with TRBD1 identical over 7 bases. Germline V CDR1 and CDR2: MNHNS, SASEGT. The length of the CDR3 is 11 residues. Unmatched junction bases numbered 0, after V lost 8 bases and J lost 2 bases. DNA of the CDR3: TGTGCCAGCGACAGGGCCTACGAGCAGTACTTC. Translating it yields CASDRAYEQYF.

This clonotype was detected a few times. V usage is TRBV14 and J usage is TRBJ2-1; TRBD2 matches 13 bases. Germline CDR1 is SGHDN and CDR2 is FVKESK. V trimming: 5 bases; J trimming: 4 bases; junction bases outside the gene matches: 11. The CDR3 extends over 18 amino acids. CDR3 sequence (DNA): TGTGCCAGCAGCGCCCTGAAACTAGCGGGAGGGATTTACAATGAGCAGTTCTTC. As protein: CASSALKLAGGIYNEQFF.